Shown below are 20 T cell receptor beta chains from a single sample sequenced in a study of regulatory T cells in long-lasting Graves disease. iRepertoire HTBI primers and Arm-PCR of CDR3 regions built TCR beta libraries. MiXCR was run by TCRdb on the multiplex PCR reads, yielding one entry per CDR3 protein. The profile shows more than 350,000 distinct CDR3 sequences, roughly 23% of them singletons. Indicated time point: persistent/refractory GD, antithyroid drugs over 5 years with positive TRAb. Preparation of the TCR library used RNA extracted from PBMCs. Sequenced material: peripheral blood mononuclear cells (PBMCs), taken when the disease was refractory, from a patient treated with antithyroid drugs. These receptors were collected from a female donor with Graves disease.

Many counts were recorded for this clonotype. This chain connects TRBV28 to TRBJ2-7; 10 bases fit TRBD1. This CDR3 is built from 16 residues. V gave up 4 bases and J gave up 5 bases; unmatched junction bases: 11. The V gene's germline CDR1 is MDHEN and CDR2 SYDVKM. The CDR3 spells CASSYNTWGQGNEQYF. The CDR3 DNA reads TGTGCCAGCAGTTATAATACTTGGGGACAGGGGAACGAGCAGTACTTC.

CDR3 sequence (DNA): TGCGCCAGCAGCTTCGTGGGGGATCAGCCCCAGCATTTT. It translates to CASSFVGDQPQHF. J is TRBJ1-5 and V is TRBV4-1; D may be TRBD1 (5 bases). From germline, CDR1 is MGHRA and CDR2 YSYEKL. CDR3 length equals 13 residues. Trimming left V 5 bases short and J 5 bases short, with 10 bases between.

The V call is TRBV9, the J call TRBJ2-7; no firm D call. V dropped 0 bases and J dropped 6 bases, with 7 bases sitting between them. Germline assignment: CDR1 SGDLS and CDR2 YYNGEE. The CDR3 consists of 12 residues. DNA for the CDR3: TGTGCCAGCAGCGTAGAATACGGCGAGCAGTACTTC. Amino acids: CASSVEYGEQYF.

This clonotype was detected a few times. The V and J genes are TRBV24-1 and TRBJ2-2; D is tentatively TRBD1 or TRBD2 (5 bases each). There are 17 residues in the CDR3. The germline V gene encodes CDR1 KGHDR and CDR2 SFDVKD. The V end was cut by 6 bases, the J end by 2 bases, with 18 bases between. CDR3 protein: CATSPRDGIINTGELFF. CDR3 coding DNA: TGTGCCACCAGTCCCCGGGACGGCATTATTAACACCGGGGAGCTGTTTTTT.

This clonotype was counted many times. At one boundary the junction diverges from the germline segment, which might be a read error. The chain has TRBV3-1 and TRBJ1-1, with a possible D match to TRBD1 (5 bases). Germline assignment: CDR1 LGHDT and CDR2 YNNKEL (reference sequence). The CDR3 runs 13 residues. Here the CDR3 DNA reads TGTGCCAGCAGCCAAGATCCTGGGACTGGAGCTTTCTTT. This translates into CASSQDPGTGAFF. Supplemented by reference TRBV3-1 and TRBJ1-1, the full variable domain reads DTAVSQTPKYLVTQMGNDKSIKCEQNLGHDTMYWYKQDSKKFLKIMFSYNNKELIINETVPNRFSPKSPDKAHLNLHINSLELGDSAVYFCASSQDPGTGAFFGQGTRLTVV.

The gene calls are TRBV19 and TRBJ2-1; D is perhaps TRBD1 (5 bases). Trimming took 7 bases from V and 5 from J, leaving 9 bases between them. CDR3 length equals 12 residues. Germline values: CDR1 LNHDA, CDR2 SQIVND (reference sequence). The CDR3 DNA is TGTGCCAGTATTGCAGGGAACAATGAGCAGTTCTTC. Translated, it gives CASIAGNNEQFF. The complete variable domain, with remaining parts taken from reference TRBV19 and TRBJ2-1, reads DGGITQSPKYLFRKEGQNVTLSCEQNLNHDAMYWYRQDPGQGLRLIYYSQIVNDFQKGDIAEGYSVSREKKESFPLTVTSAQKNPTAFYLCASIAGNNEQFFGPGTRLTVL.

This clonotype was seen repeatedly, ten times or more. CDR3 region: CASSEVGTQYF. The CDR3 bases are TGTGCCAGCAGTGAAGTAGGGACCCAGTACTTC. The gene calls are TRBV2 and TRBJ2-5; D gene ambiguous. Germline V lookup: CDR1 SNHLY, CDR2 FYNNEI. The CDR3 length is 11 residues. The V and J ends lost 1 base and 7 bases respectively, with 4 bases between them.

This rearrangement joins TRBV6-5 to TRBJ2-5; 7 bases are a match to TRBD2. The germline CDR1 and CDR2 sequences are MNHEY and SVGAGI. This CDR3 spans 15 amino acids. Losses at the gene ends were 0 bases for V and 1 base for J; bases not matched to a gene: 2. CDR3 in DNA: TGTGCCAGCAGTTACTCCGGCGGGAGCCAAGAGACCCAGTACTTC. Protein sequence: CASSYSGGSQETQYF.

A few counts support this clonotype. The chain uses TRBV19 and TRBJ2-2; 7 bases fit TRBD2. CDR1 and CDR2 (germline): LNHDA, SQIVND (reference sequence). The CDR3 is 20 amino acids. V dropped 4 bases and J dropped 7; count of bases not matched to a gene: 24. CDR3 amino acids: CASSTDGARDYKRGVGELFF. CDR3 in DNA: TGTGCCAGTAGTACCGACGGGGCCCGGGACTACAAAAGGGGCGTCGGGGAGCTGTTTTTT.

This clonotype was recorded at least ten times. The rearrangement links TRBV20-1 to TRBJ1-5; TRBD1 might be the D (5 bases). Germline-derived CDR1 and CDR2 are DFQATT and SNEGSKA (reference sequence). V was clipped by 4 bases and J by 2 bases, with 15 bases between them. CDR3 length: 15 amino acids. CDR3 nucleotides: TGCAGTGCTATCGGCGGGGGAACAGGCAATCAGCCCCAGCATTTT. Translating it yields CSAIGGGTGNQPQHF.

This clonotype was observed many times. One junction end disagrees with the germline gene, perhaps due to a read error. This CDR3 is CATSFSVRGEKLFF. The CDR3 region has the DNA TGTGCCACCAGTTTCAGTGTGCGGGGTGAAAAACTGTTTTTT. The V gene is TRBV28, the J gene TRBJ1-4; D uncertain. The germline CDR1 and CDR2 sequences are MDHEN and SYDVKM. The CDR3 is 14 residues long.

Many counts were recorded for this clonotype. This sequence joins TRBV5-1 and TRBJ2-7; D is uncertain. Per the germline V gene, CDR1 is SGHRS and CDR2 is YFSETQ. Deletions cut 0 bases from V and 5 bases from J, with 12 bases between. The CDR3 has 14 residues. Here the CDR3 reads CASSLEGSRDEQYF. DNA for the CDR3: TGCGCCAGCAGCTTGGAGGGAAGTAGGGACGAGCAGTACTTC.

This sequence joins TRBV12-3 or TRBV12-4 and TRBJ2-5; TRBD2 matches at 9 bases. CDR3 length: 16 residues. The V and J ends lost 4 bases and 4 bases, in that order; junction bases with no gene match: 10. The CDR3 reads CASSSSGLAGRETQYF. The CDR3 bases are TGTGCCAGCAGTTCTTCTGGCCTAGCGGGAAGAGAGACCCAGTACTTC.

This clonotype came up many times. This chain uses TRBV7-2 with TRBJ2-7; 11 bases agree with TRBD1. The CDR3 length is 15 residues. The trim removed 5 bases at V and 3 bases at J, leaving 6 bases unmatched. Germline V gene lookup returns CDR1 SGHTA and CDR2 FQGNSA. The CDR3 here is CASSGRDRGIYEQYF. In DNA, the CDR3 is TGTGCCAGCAGCGGTAGGGACAGGGGGATCTACGAGCAGTACTTC.

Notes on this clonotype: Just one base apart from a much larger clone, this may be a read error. The CDR3 sequence: CASSLLASGKNFYEQCF. The CDR3, as DNA: TGTGCCAGCAGTTTACTGGCTAGCGGGAAGAATTTCTACGAGCAGTGCTTC. The V and J genes are TRBV27 and TRBJ2-7; 9 nucleotides match TRBD2. The CDR3 has 17 amino acids. Germline V CDR1 and CDR2: MNHEY, SMNVEV (reference sequence).

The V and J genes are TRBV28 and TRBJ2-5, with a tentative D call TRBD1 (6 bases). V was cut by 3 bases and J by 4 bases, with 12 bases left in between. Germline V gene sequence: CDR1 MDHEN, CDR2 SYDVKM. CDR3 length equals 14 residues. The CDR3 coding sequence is TGTGCCAGCAGTTTGACCGACAGGCCAGAGACCCAGTACTTC. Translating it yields CASSLTDRPETQYF.

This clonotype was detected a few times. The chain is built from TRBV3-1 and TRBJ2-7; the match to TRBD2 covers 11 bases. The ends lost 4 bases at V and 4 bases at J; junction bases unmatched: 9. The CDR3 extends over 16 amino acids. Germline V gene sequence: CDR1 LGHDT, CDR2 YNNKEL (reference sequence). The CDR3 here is CASSRNSGRAGYEQYF. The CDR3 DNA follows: TGTGCCAGCAGCCGAAATAGCGGGAGGGCTGGGTACGAGCAGTACTTC.

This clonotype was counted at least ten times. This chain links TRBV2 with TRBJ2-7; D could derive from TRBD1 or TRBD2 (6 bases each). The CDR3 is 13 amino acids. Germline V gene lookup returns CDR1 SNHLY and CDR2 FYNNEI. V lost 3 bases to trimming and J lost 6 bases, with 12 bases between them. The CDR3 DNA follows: TGTGCCAGCAGTGAGGGGGCGGGACCCGAGCAGTACTTC. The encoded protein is CASSEGAGPEQYF.

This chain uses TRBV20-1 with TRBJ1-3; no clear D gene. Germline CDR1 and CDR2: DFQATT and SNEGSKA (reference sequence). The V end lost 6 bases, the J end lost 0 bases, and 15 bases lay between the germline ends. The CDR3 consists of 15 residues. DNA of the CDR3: TGCAGTGCCACGGACGGATACATCTCTGGAAACACCATATATTTT. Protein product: CSATDGYISGNTIYF.

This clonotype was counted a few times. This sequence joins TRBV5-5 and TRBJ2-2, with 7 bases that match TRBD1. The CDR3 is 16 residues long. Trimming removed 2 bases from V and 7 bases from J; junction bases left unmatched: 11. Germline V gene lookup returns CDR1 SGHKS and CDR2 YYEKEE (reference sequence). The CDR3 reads CASSFSQGSSIGELFF. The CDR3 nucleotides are TGTGCCAGCAGCTTCTCACAGGGGAGTTCAATCGGGGAGCTGTTTTTT.